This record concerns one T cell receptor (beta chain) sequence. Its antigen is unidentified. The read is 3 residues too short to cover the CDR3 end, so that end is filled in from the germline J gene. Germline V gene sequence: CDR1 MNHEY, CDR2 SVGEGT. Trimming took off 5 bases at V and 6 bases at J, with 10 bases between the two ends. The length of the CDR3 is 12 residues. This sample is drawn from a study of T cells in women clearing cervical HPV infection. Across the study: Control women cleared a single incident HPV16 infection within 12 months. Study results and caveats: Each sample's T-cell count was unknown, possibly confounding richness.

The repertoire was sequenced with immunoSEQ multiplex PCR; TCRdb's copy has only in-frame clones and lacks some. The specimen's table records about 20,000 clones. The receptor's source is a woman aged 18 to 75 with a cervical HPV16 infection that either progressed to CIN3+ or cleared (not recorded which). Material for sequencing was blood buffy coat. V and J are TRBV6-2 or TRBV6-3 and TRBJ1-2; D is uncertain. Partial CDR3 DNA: TGTGCCAGCAGTACTCGCGGGCATGGC. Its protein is CASSTRGHG. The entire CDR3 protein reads CASSTRGHGYTF.